This T cell receptor beta chain comes out of a study of CD8+ T cells in alopecia areata. In the study overall: The study gave treated patients oral tofacitinib at 5 to 10 mg twice daily.

It was cDNA, reverse transcribed from extracted RNA, that served as the sequencing template. The table came from immunoSEQ multiplex PCR; TCRdb's copy has only in-frame clones and leaves some out. Seen here are 140,000 to 150,000 clones, around half observed once, and the top ten hold approximately 15%. Treatment reported: oral pan-JAK inhibitor, 5-10 mg twice daily. The CDR3 is 13 residues long. V lost 4 bases to trimming and J lost 7 bases, with 14 bases between them. CDR1 is SGDLS and CDR2 is YYNGEE in the germline V gene. The gene calls are TRBV9 and TRBJ1-2; TRBD1 might be the D (6 bases). This clonotype was obtained from a human donor with alopecia areata. Sequenced material: CD8+ T cells sorted from blood, taken at week 4, from a patient treated with tofacitinib. The CDR3 DNA sequence: TGTGCCAGCAGCTATATTACAGGGACTGGCTACACCTTC. It codes for CASSYITGTGYTF.